This T cell receptor (beta chain) was observed in a study of T cell changes during pregnancy in multiple sclerosis. Clones were sequenced by immunoSEQ multiplex PCR, and TCRdb holds only the in-frame ones, with some missing. The sample holds over 25,000 clones, roughly nine tenths seen once. The V and J ends lost 5 bases and 8 bases respectively, with 16 bases between them. This CDR3 has 15 amino acids. Germline CDR1 is SGHTA and CDR2 is FQGNSA. This sample comprised CD8+ T cells from peripheral blood mononuclear cells, obtained in the second trimester of pregnancy. The TCR sequence derives from a female donor with multiple sclerosis, enrolled in a pregnancy study. This rearrangement joins TRBV7-2 to TRBJ1-6; no firm D call. CDR3 sequence: CASSLGLLRDSPLHF. The DNA for the CDR3 is TGTGCCAGCAGCCTCGGACTACTTCGAGATTCACCCCTCCACTTT. The full variable domain, its missing parts supplied by reference TRBV7-2 and TRBJ1-6, is GAGVSQSPSNKVTEKGKDVELRCDPISGHTALYWYRQSLGQGLEFLIYFQGNSAPDKSGLPSDRFSAERTGGSVSTLTIQRTQQEDSAVYLCASSLGLLRDSPLHFGNGTRLTVT.